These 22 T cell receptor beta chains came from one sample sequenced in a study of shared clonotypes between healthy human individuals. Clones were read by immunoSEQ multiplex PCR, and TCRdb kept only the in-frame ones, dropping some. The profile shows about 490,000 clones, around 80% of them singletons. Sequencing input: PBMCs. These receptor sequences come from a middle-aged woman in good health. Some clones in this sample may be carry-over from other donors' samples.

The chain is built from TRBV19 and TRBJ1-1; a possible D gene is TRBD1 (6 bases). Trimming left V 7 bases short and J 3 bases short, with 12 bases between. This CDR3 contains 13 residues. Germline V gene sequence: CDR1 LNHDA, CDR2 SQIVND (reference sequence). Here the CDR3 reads CASNRDGDTEAFF. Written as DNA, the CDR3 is TGTGCCAGTAACAGGGACGGGGACACTGAAGCTTTCTTT.

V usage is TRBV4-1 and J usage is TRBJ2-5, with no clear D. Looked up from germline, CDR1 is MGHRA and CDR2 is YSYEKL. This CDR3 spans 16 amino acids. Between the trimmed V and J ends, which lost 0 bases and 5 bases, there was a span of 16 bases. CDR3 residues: CASSQDRKLEGETQYF. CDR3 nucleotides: TGCGCCAGCAGCCAAGATAGAAAACTCGAAGGGGAGACCCAGTACTTC.

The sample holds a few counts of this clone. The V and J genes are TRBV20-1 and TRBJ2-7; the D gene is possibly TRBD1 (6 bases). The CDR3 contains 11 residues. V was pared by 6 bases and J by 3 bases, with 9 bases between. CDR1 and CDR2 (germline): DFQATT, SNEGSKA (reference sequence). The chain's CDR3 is CSARQVYEQYF. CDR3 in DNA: TGCAGTGCGAGACAGGTCTACGAGCAGTACTTC.

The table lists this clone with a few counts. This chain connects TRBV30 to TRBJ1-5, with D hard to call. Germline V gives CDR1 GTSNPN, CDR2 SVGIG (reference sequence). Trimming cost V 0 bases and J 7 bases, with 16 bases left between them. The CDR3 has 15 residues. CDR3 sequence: CAWSVGRGSRQPQHF. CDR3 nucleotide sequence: TGTGCCTGGAGTGTAGGTCGCGGATCCAGACAGCCCCAGCATTTT.

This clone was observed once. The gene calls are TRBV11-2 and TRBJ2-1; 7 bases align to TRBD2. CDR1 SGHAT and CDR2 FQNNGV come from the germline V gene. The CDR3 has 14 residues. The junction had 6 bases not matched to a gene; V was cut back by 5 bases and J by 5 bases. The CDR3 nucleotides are TGTGCCAGCAGCCCGACTGGGAGGGACAATGAGCAGTTCTTC. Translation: CASSPTGRDNEQFF.

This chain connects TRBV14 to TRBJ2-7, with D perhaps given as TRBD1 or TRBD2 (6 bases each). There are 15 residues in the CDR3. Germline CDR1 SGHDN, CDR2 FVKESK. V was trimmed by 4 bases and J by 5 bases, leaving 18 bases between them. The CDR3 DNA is TGTGCCAGCAGCCGTAGAGTGGGGGGCAGCGACGAGCAGTACTTC. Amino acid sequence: CASSRRVGGSDEQYF.

The CDR3 region is CASSILGAYGYTF. The CDR3 region has the DNA TGTGCCAGTAGTATCCTGGGTGCCTATGGCTACACCTTC. The chain employs TRBV19 and TRBJ1-2, with unresolved D. V lost 3 bases and J lost 4, with 9 bases in between. The CDR3 length is 13 residues. CDR1 is LNHDA and CDR2 is SQIVND in the germline V gene (reference sequence).

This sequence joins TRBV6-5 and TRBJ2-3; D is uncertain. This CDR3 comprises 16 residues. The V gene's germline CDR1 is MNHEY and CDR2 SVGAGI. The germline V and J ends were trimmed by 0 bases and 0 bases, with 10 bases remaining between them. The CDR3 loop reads CASSYSWATSTDTQYF. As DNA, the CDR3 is TGTGCCAGCAGTTACTCGTGGGCGACAAGCACAGATACGCAGTATTTT.

The CDR3 nucleotides read TGTGCCTGGGTTGAGAAGAGCTCCTACAATGAGCAGTTCTTC. The encoded protein is CAWVEKSSYNEQFF. The gene calls are TRBV30 and TRBJ2-1, with D unclear. The CDR3 spans 14 residues. Trimming shortened V by 5 bases and J by 0 bases, and 11 bases separated the two germline ends. In germline, CDR1 is GTSNPN, CDR2 SVGIG (reference sequence).

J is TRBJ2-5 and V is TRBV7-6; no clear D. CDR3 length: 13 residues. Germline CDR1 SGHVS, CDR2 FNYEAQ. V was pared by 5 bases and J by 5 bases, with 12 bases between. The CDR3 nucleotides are TGTGCCAGCAGCCTGTTTTTTGGGGAGACCCAGTACTTC. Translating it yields CASSLFFGETQYF.

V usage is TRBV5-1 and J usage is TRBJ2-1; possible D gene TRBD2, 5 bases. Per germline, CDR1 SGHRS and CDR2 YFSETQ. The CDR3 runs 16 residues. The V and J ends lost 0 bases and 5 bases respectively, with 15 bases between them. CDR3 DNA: TGCGCCAGCAGCTTGGGGGGAGAATTAAGACACAATGAGCAGTTCTTC. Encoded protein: CASSLGGELRHNEQFF.

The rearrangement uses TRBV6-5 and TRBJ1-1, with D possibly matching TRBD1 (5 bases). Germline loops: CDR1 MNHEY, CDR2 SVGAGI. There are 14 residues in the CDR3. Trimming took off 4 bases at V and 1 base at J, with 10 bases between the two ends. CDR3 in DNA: TGTGCCAGCAGTTCCTATGGGGGGAACACTGAAGCTTTCTTT. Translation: CASSSYGGNTEAFF.

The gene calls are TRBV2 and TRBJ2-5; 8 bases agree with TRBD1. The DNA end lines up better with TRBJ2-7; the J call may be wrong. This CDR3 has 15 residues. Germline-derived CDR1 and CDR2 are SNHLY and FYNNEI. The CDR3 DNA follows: TGTGCCAGCACCCTACAGGGGGTCCACTCCTACGAGCAGTACTTC. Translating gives CASTLQGVHSYEQYF.

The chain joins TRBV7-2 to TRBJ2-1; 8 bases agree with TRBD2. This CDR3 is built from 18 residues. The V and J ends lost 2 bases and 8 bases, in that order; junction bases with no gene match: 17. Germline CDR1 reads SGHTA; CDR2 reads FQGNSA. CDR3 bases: TGTGCCAGCAGCTTAACCTTGCCGGGACTAGGGGTGGATTATGAGCAGTTCTTC. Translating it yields CASSLTLPGLGVDYEQFF.

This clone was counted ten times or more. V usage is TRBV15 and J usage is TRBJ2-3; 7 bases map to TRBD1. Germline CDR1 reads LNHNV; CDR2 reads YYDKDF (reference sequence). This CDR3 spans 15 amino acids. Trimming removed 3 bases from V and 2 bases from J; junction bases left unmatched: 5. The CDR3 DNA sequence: TGTGCCACCAGCAGCCGACAGGGATCCACAGATACGCAGTATTTT. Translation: CATSSRQGSTDTQYF.

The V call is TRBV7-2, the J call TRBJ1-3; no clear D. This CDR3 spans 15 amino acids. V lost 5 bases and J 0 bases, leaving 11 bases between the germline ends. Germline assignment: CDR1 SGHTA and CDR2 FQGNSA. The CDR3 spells CASSLGGVSGNTIYF. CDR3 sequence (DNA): TGTGCCAGCAGCCTCGGCGGGGTCTCTGGAAACACCATATATTTT. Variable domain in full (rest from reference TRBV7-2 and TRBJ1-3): GAGVSQSPSNKVTEKGKDVELRCDPISGHTALYWYRQSLGQGLEFLIYFQGNSAPDKSGLPSDRFSAERTGGSVSTLTIQRTQQEDSAVYLCASSLGGVSGNTIYFGEGSWLTVV.

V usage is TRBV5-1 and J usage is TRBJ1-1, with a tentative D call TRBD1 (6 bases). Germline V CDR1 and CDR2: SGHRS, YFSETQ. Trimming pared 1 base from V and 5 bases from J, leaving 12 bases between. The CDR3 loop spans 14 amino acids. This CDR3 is CASSLRRGVTEAFF. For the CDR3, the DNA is TGCGCCAGCAGCTTGCGCAGGGGAGTTACTGAAGCTTTCTTT.

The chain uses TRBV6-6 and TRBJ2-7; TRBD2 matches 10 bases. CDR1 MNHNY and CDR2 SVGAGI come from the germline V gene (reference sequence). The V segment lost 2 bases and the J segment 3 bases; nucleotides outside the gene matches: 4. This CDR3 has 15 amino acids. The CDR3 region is CASSYLLAGVYEQYF. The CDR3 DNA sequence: TGTGCCAGCAGTTACCTTCTAGCGGGAGTCTACGAGCAGTACTTC.

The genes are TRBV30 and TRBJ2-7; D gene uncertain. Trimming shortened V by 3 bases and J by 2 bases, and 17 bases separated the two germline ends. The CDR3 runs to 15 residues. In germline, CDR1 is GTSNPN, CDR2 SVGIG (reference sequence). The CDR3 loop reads CAWSSPERSAYEQYF. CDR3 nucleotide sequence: TGTGCCTGGAGCTCCCCCGAAAGGAGTGCCTACGAGCAGTACTTC.

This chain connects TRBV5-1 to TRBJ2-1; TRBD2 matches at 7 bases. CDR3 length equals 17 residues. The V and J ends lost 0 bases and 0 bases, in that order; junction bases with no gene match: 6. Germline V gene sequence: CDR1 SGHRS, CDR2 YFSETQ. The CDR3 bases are TGCGCCAGCAGCTTGGTGGCCAGCGGGAACTCCTACAATGAGCAGTTCTTC. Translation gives CASSLVASGNSYNEQFF. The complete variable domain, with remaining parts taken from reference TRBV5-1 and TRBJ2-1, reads KAGVTQTPRYLIKTRGQQVTLSCSPISGHRSVSWYQQTPGQGLQFLFEYFSETQRNKGNFPGRFSGRQFSNSRSEMNVSTLELGDSALYLCASSLVASGNSYNEQFFGPGTRLTVL.

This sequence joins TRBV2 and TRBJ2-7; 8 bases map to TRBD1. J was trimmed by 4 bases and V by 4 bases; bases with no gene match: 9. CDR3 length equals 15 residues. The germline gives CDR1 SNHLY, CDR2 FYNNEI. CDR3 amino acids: CASSARAGGMYEQYF. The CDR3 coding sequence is TGTGCCAGCAGTGCCAGGGCAGGGGGCATGTACGAGCAGTACTTC.

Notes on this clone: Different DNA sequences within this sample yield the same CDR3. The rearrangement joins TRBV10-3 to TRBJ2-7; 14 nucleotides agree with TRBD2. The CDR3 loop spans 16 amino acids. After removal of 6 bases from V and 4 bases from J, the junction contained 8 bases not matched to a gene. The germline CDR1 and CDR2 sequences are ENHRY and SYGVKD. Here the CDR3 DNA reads TGTGCCATCAGCGAGCCTGGGACTAGCGGGAGTTACGAGCAGTACTTC. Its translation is CAISEPGTSGSYEQYF.